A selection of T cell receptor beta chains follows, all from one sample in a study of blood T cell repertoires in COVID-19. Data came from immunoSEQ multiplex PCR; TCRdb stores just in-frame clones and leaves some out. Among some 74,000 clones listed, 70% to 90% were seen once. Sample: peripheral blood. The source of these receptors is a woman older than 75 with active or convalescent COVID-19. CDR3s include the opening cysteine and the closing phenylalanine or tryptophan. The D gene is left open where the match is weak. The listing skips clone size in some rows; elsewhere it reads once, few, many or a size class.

CDR3nt: TGCGCCAGCATACGGACAAATAATTCACCCCTCCACTTT; CDR3aa: CASIRTNNSPLHF; d_gene: -; abundance: -; v_gene: TRBV10-2; j_gene: TRBJ1-6
CDR3nt: TGTGCCAGCAGTGATCGGGGGCGGGACAGGGCAGAGACCCAGTACTTC; CDR3aa: CASSDRGRDRAETQYF; d_gene: TRBD1; abundance: -; v_gene: TRBV2; j_gene: TRBJ2-5
CDR3nt: TGTGCCAGCAGCCAACGCACCACCTACGGCTACACCTTC; CDR3aa: CASSQRTTYGYTF; d_gene: -; abundance: -; v_gene: TRBV3-1/TRBV3-2; j_gene: TRBJ1-2
CDR3nt: TGTGCCTGGAGTGGAGGACTCACCCCTAGGGAGACCCAGTACTTC; CDR3aa: CAWSGGLTPRETQYF; d_gene: -; abundance: -; v_gene: TRBV30; j_gene: TRBJ2-5
CDR3nt: TGTGCCAGCAGCAAGACAGACTGGGGCTACACCTTC; CDR3aa: CASSKTDWGYTF; d_gene: -; abundance: -; v_gene: TRBV7-9; j_gene: TRBJ1-2
CDR3nt: TGTGCCAGCAGCACCGGACTAGCGGGAGGGATAGATACGCAGTATTTT; CDR3aa: CASSTGLAGGIDTQYF; d_gene: TRBD2; abundance: once; v_gene: TRBV5-4; j_gene: TRBJ2-3
CDR3nt: TGTGCCAGCAGCGCAGGTCTAGGGGCACAAGAGACCCAGTACTTC; CDR3aa: CASSAGLGAQETQYF; d_gene: -; abundance: few; v_gene: TRBV9; j_gene: TRBJ2-5
CDR3nt: TGTGCCAGCAGCGTTCAGGGGGAAGGAAACACCATATATTTT; CDR3aa: CASSVQGEGNTIYF; d_gene: TRBD1; abundance: -; v_gene: TRBV9; j_gene: TRBJ1-3
CDR3nt: TGCGCCAGCAGCTCAGGGCGGAGCACAGATACGCAGTATTTT; CDR3aa: CASSSGRSTDTQYF; d_gene: -; abundance: -; v_gene: TRBV5-1; j_gene: TRBJ2-3
CDR3nt: TGTGCCAGCAGTTACGCGGGGGGGTCGTCCACCGGGGAGCTGTTTTTT; CDR3aa: CASSYAGGSSTGELFF; d_gene: TRBD2; abundance: -; v_gene: TRBV6-5; j_gene: TRBJ2-2
CDR3nt: TGTGCCAGCAGGCGGGGTGGAGGCACTGAAGCTTTCTTT; CDR3aa: CASRRGGGTEAFF; d_gene: -; abundance: once; v_gene: TRBV3-1/TRBV3-2; j_gene: TRBJ1-1
CDR3nt: TGCGCCAGCAGCCCTGGGACTAGCGGGGGAACAGATACGCAGTATTTT; CDR3aa: CASSPGTSGGTDTQYF; d_gene: TRBD2; abundance: -; v_gene: TRBV4-1; j_gene: TRBJ2-3
CDR3nt: TGTGCCAGCAGCTTAGAGAGCGGGGGGTTCTCCTACGAGCAGTACTTC; CDR3aa: CASSLESGGFSYEQYF; d_gene: TRBD2; abundance: -; v_gene: TRBV7-2; j_gene: TRBJ2-7
CDR3nt: TGTGCCAGCAGCTTAGAAGGGACAGTGAACACTGAAGCTTTCTTT; CDR3aa: CASSLEGTVNTEAFF; d_gene: TRBD1; abundance: -; v_gene: TRBV7-2; j_gene: TRBJ1-1
CDR3nt: TGTGCCAGCGGGGACAGGGGGCGGGAGACCCAGTACTTC; CDR3aa: CASGDRGRETQYF; d_gene: TRBD1; abundance: -; v_gene: TRBV6-5; j_gene: TRBJ2-5
CDR3nt: TGTGCCAGCAGTAGTGTACTTACTCCGTCTGGGGCCAACGTCCTGACTTTC; CDR3aa: CASSSVLTPSGANVLTF; d_gene: -; abundance: few; v_gene: TRBV6-2/TRBV6-3; j_gene: TRBJ2-6
CDR3nt: TGTGCCCGGTCATCCAGAAGGGGGGGTACAGATACGCAGTATTTT; CDR3aa: CARSSRRGGTDTQYF; d_gene: -; abundance: once; v_gene: TRBV30; j_gene: TRBJ2-3
CDR3nt: TGTGCCAGCAGTTTAATACAGGAAAATACTGAAGCTTTCTTT; CDR3aa: CASSLIQENTEAFF; d_gene: -; abundance: -; v_gene: TRBV28; j_gene: TRBJ1-1
CDR3nt: TGTGCCAGCAGTAGTCGAGGGGGAGCCTATGGCTACACCTTC; CDR3aa: CASSSRGGAYGYTF; d_gene: -; abundance: -; v_gene: TRBV6-5; j_gene: TRBJ1-2
CDR3nt: TGTGCCACCAGTGACCGGGGGACAGTTAGCAATCAGCCCCAGCATTTT; CDR3aa: CATSDRGTVSNQPQHF; d_gene: TRBD1; abundance: few; v_gene: TRBV24-1; j_gene: TRBJ1-5
CDR3nt: TGTGCCAGCAGTTCATCCGGGACAGAGCAGTTCTTC; CDR3aa: CASSSSGTEQFF; d_gene: -; abundance: -; v_gene: TRBV28; j_gene: TRBJ2-1
CDR3nt: TGTGCCAGCAGCCTCCTGAACACCGGGGAGCTGTTTTTT; CDR3aa: CASSLLNTGELFF; d_gene: -; abundance: -; v_gene: TRBV7-9; j_gene: TRBJ2-2
CDR3nt: TGTGCCAGCAGCTTTCAGGGCCAGGGCGAGCAGTACTTC; CDR3aa: CASSFQGQGEQYF; d_gene: -; abundance: -; v_gene: TRBV7-9; j_gene: TRBJ2-7
CDR3nt: TGCGCCAGCAGCCAAGATCGTGGGGCGAGTACAGGGGGGTTCAATGAGCAGTTCTTC; CDR3aa: CASSQDRGASTGGFNEQFF; d_gene: TRBD1; abundance: -; v_gene: TRBV4-3; j_gene: TRBJ2-1
CDR3nt: TGTGCCAGCAGCTTACGCGAGGTTTGGTCCCCTGGAAACACCATATATTTT; CDR3aa: CASSLREVWSPGNTIYF; d_gene: -; abundance: few; v_gene: TRBV11-2; j_gene: TRBJ1-3
CDR3nt: TGCGCCAGCAGCCGCCCGGGACAGGGAACCGACTCTGGAAACACCATATATTTT; CDR3aa: CASSRPGQGTDSGNTIYF; d_gene: TRBD1; abundance: -; v_gene: TRBV4-1; j_gene: TRBJ1-3
CDR3nt: TGTGCAAGTCGCTTAGGAACTTTTGAATCTGAAGCTTTCTTT; CDR3aa: CASRLGTFESEAFF; d_gene: -; abundance: -; v_gene: TRBV12-2; j_gene: TRBJ1-1
CDR3nt: TGCGCCAGCAGCCAAGATCCCCCGACTAGCGGGAGGAACGAGCAGTACTTC; CDR3aa: CASSQDPPTSGRNEQYF; d_gene: TRBD2; abundance: -; v_gene: TRBV4-3; j_gene: TRBJ2-7
CDR3nt: TGTGCCAGTGAGGTCGGCTACCACACAGATACGCAGTATTTT; CDR3aa: CASEVGYHTDTQYF; d_gene: -; abundance: -; v_gene: TRBV19; j_gene: TRBJ2-3
CDR3nt: TGTGCCAGCAGCTTCGACGAGGCAACTAATGAAAAACTGTTTTTT; CDR3aa: CASSFDEATNEKLFF; d_gene: -; abundance: few; v_gene: TRBV7-8; j_gene: TRBJ1-4
CDR3nt: TGTGCCAGCAGCCCCCCCCATACCGGGGAGCTGTTTTTT; CDR3aa: CASSPPHTGELFF; d_gene: -; abundance: few; v_gene: TRBV7-9; j_gene: TRBJ2-2
CDR3nt: TGTGCCAGCTCACGAGGCGCAGGGGTGAACACTGAAGCTTTCTTT; CDR3aa: CASSRGAGVNTEAFF; d_gene: -; abundance: -; v_gene: TRBV18; j_gene: TRBJ1-1
CDR3nt: TGTGCCAGCAGGGAGGTTCATGAAGCTTTCTTT; CDR3aa: CASREVHEAFF; d_gene: -; abundance: -; v_gene: TRBV12-3/TRBV12-4; j_gene: TRBJ1-1
CDR3nt: TGTGCCAGCAGCCGCGGGACAGGGCTTACTGGAAACACTGAAGCTTTCTTT; CDR3aa: CASSRGTGLTGNTEAFF; d_gene: TRBD1; abundance: -; v_gene: TRBV7-9; j_gene: TRBJ1-1
CDR3nt: TGTGCCAGCTCACCACTTGGACAGGGTGGCACTGAAGCTTTCTTT; CDR3aa: CASSPLGQGGTEAFF; d_gene: TRBD1; abundance: -; v_gene: TRBV18; j_gene: TRBJ1-1
CDR3nt: TGTGCCAGTAGTAAGGGGGTCCTTATTTCCGGGGAGCTGTTTTTT; CDR3aa: CASSKGVLISGELFF; d_gene: -; abundance: -; v_gene: TRBV19; j_gene: TRBJ2-2
CDR3nt: TGCGCCAGCAGCCAAGATGGGGGGTCCTATAATTCACCCCTCCACTTT; CDR3aa: CASSQDGGSYNSPLHF; d_gene: -; abundance: -; v_gene: TRBV4-3; j_gene: TRBJ1-6
CDR3nt: TGTGCCAGCAGTGGGGGGGAATGGAATCAGCCCCAGCATTTT; CDR3aa: CASSGGEWNQPQHF; d_gene: -; abundance: -; v_gene: TRBV2; j_gene: TRBJ1-5
CDR3nt: TGTGCCAGCAGCCCTTCGACAGGGAGGACCGGGGAGCTGTTTTTT; CDR3aa: CASSPSTGRTGELFF; d_gene: -; abundance: -; v_gene: TRBV7-2; j_gene: TRBJ2-2
CDR3nt: TGTGCCATCAGTGAGTCGCTCTCCGGAGTCCAAGAGACCCAGTACTTC; CDR3aa: CAISESLSGVQETQYF; d_gene: -; abundance: -; v_gene: TRBV10-3; j_gene: TRBJ2-5
CDR3nt: TGTGCCAGCAGCTCAACAACGAACACTGAAGCTTTCTTT; CDR3aa: CASSSTTNTEAFF; d_gene: -; abundance: -; v_gene: TRBV11-2; j_gene: TRBJ1-1
CDR3nt: TGTGCCAGCAGCCCGGGACTAGCGGGGGGGAGCGATGAGCAGTTCTTC; CDR3aa: CASSPGLAGGSDEQFF; d_gene: TRBD2; abundance: -; v_gene: TRBV5-4; j_gene: TRBJ2-1
CDR3nt: TGCGCCAGCAGTGAGGGGCGGGGGGACACTGAAGCTTTCTTT; CDR3aa: CASSEGRGDTEAFF; d_gene: -; abundance: -; v_gene: TRBV10-2; j_gene: TRBJ1-1
CDR3nt: TGTGCCAGCAACAGACTAGTTATGTTGGGGGAGACCCAGTACTTC; CDR3aa: CASNRLVMLGETQYF; d_gene: -; abundance: -; v_gene: TRBV2; j_gene: TRBJ2-5
CDR3nt: TGTGCCAGCAGCTTGGGGGCCCTACGCATGAACACTGAAGCTTTCTTT; CDR3aa: CASSLGALRMNTEAFF; d_gene: -; abundance: -; v_gene: TRBV7-2; j_gene: TRBJ1-1
CDR3nt: TGTGCCAGCAGTAGACTAGCGGGAGTTGGCAATGAGCAGTTCTTC; CDR3aa: CASSRLAGVGNEQFF; d_gene: TRBD2; abundance: -; v_gene: TRBV2; j_gene: TRBJ2-1
CDR3nt: TGTGCCAGCAGCTTAACCCCGGGACAGGGGCATGAGCAGTTCTTC; CDR3aa: CASSLTPGQGHEQFF; d_gene: TRBD1; abundance: -; v_gene: TRBV7-3; j_gene: TRBJ2-1
CDR3nt: TGTGCCAGTAGTGGACGGACTAGATTAGGATCCGCCTCCTACGAGCAGTACTTC; CDR3aa: CASSGRTRLGSASYEQYF; d_gene: TRBD2; abundance: -; v_gene: TRBV19; j_gene: TRBJ2-7
CDR3nt: TGTGCCAGCAGGAGGGGGTTCGTCCTTAACTACGAGCAGTACTTC; CDR3aa: CASRRGFVLNYEQYF; d_gene: -; abundance: -; v_gene: TRBV2; j_gene: TRBJ2-7
CDR3nt: TGTGCCTGGAGTCTTCGGACAGGGAGAAGTAATTCACCCCTCCACTTT; CDR3aa: CAWSLRTGRSNSPLHF; d_gene: TRBD1; abundance: few; v_gene: TRBV30; j_gene: TRBJ1-6